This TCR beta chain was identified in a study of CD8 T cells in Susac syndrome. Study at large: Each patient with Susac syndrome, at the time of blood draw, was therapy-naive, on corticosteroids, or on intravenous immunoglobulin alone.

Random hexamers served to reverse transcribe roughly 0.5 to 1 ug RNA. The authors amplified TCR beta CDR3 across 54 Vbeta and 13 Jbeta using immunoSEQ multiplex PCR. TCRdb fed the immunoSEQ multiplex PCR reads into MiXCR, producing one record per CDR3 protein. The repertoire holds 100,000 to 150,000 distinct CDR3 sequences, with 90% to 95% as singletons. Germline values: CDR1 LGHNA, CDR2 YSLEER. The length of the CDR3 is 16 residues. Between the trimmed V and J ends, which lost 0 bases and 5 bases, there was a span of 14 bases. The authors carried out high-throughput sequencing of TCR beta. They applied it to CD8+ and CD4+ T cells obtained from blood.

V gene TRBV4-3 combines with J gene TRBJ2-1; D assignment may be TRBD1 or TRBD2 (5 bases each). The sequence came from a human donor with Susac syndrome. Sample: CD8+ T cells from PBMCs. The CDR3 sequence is CASSQDLGAEDNEQFF. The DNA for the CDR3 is TGCGCCAGCAGCCAAGATTTAGGGGCGGAGGACAATGAGCAGTTCTTC.